This T cell receptor (beta chain) was recovered during a study of blood T cell repertoires in COVID-19. Study at large: Specimens from acute and convalescent COVID-19 originated in the United States, Italy and Spain.

What the recovered Cohort 3 donors had was two negative PCRs, clearance, or symptom resolution. The method was immunoSEQ multiplex PCR; TCRdb's version includes in-frame clones alone and lacks a portion of them. The sample holds 250,000 or so clones, roughly four fifths seen once. This clone was observed a few times. Trimming cost V 3 bases and J 4 bases, with 13 bases left between them. The CDR3 totals 14 residues. Per germline, CDR1 MDHEN and CDR2 SYDVKM. What was sequenced was PBMCs or T cells enriched from blood (not recorded which). The chain combines TRBV28 with TRBJ2-7; D remains unclear. The TCR originated in a man aged 45-65 years who had recovered from COVID-19. This chain's CDR3 is CASSFPPTLYEQYF. CDR3 in DNA: TGTGCCAGCAGTTTCCCACCCACTCTATACGAGCAGTACTTC. Variable domain in full (rest from reference TRBV28 and TRBJ2-7): DVKVTQSSRYLVKRTGEKVFLECVQDMDHENMFWYRQDPGLGLRLIYFSYDVKMKEKGDIPEGYSVSREKKERFSLILESASTNQTSMYLCASSFPPTLYEQYFGPGTRLTVT.